Below are 10 T cell receptor beta chains sequenced from a single sample in a study of blood T cells in healthy people across ages. Primed by a sample-barcoded 5' primer and a J-beta primer mix, a second PCR proceeded for 7 to 11 cycles. TCRdb used MiXCR to reprocess the 5' RACE reads, holding one entry per CDR3 protein. The table has over 300,000 distinct CDR3 sequences, 45% to 65% seen once. Sample: blood. The origin of the receptors is a man aged 55-75 years in good health.

This clonotype was observed a few times. CDR3 residues: CASSLSRGGSYNEQFF. The CDR3 DNA follows: TGTGCCAGCAGCTTATCAAGGGGAGGCTCCTACAATGAGCAGTTCTTC. The gene calls are TRBV7-2 and TRBJ2-1; D might be TRBD2 (6 bases). V was cut by 2 bases and J by 0 bases, with 11 bases left in between. Germline V lookup: CDR1 SGHTA, CDR2 FQGNSA. This CDR3 is 16 amino acids long. Looking up the rest from reference TRBV7-2 and TRBJ2-1 gives the full variable domain: GAGVSQSPSNKVTEKGKDVELRCDPISGHTALYWYRQSLGQGLEFLIYFQGNSAPDKSGLPSDRFSAERTGGSVSTLTIQRTQQEDSAVYLCASSLSRGGSYNEQFFGPGTRLTVL.

This clonotype was seen repeatedly, ten times or more. V is TRBV18 and J is TRBJ2-7; D might be TRBD1 or TRBD2, each matching 5 bases. Trimming left V 9 bases short and J 3 bases short, with 15 bases between. Germline CDR1 KGHSH, CDR2 LQKENI. CDR3 size: 13 residues. CDR3 nucleotide sequence: TGTGCCAGTTCCGGGACCGAGATCTACGAGCAGTACTTC. It codes for CASSGTEIYEQYF.

The rearrangement joins TRBV4-1 to TRBJ2-2; the D is unclear. The CDR3 runs to 16 residues. Trimming pared 2 bases from V and 0 bases from J, leaving 10 bases between. From germline, CDR1 is MGHRA and CDR2 YSYEKL. CDR3: CASSQFARPNTGELFF. For the CDR3, the DNA is TGCGCCAGCAGCCAATTCGCACGACCGAACACCGGGGAGCTGTTTTTT.

In its sample, this clonotype was seen a few times. The junction departs from germline at one end; a sequencing error may be responsible. The V call is TRBV20-1, the J call TRBJ2-5; D is unclear. In germline, CDR1 is DFQATT, CDR2 SNEGSKA (reference sequence). The CDR3 has 11 residues. CDR3 bases: TGCAGTGCTCGAGACCAAGAGACCCAGTACTTC. This sequence encodes CSARDQETQYF.

A remark on this clonotype: This may stem from a read error, because a much larger clone lies one nucleotide away. This chain connects TRBV12-3 or TRBV12-4 to TRBJ2-7; a weak D match, TRBD2 (5 bases). CDR3 length: 13 residues. CDR3 protein: CASSVAQQTEQYF. The CDR3 DNA reads TGTGCCAGCAGTGTAGCGCAACAGACCGAGCAGTACTTC.

This clonotype has a single count. This chain connects TRBV27 to TRBJ2-4; D not certain. The ends were cut back, 2 bases at V and 4 bases at J, with 9 bases in the middle. Germline V CDR1 and CDR2: MNHEY, SMNVEV (reference sequence). CDR3 size: 14 residues. CDR3 sequence reads: CASSLLTDKNIQYF. In DNA form, the CDR3 reads TGTGCCAGCAGTTTACTTACAGATAAAAACATTCAGTACTTC.

This clonotype was seen more than once but under ten times. The chain joins TRBV20-1 to TRBJ1-6; D remains ambiguous. This CDR3 spans 14 amino acids. From germline, CDR1 is DFQATT and CDR2 SNEGSKA (reference sequence). Trimming cost V 6 bases and J 11 bases, with 20 bases left between them. The CDR3 DNA sequence: TGCAGTGCCTCAGACGGGAACCCTTGGCCACCCCTCCACTTT. This encodes CSASDGNPWPPLHF.

This clonotype was seen a handful of times. J is TRBJ2-3 and V is TRBV29-1; D is perhaps TRBD1 (5 bases). The CDR3 is 14 residues long. V lost 7 bases to trimming and J lost 0 bases, with 14 bases between them. Looked up from germline, CDR1 is SQVTM and CDR2 is ANQGSEA. The DNA for the CDR3 is TGCAGCGCCGGGTTAGGGGCCAGCACAGATACGCAGTATTTT. This encodes CSAGLGASTDTQYF.

The chain has TRBV12-3 or TRBV12-4 and TRBJ2-5; either TRBD1 or TRBD2 may fit D (6 bases each). The J call could be wrong; TRBJ2-7 is a better fit for the DNA end. The CDR3 consists of 19 residues. This chain's CDR3 is CASSLIRGWGAGISYEQYF. The CDR3 DNA reads as TGTGCCAGCAGCCTTATTAGGGGCTGGGGGGCAGGAATTTCCTACGAGCAGTACTTC.

The chain has TRBV5-1 and TRBJ2-3, with 8 bases lining up with TRBD2. The V and J ends lost 2 bases and 1 base, in that order; junction bases with no gene match: 9. The CDR3 contains 17 residues. Germline V gene sequence: CDR1 SGHRS, CDR2 YFSETQ. The CDR3 region has the DNA TGCGCCAGCAGCTTAAGACGGGAGGGCCTTGGCACAGATACGCAGTATTTT. The encoded protein is CASSLRREGLGTDTQYF. Full variable domain (rest looked up from reference TRBV5-1 and TRBJ2-3): KAGVTQTPRYLIKTRGQQVTLSCSPISGHRSVSWYQQTPGQGLQFLFEYFSETQRNKGNFPGRFSGRQFSNSRSEMNVSTLELGDSALYLCASSLRREGLGTDTQYFGPGTRLTVL.